This T cell receptor beta chain stems from a study of T cell responses to AZD1222 COVID-19 vaccine (dated by TCRdb to the early 2020s). Background on the whole study: TCR sequencing was performed for roughly 240 trial participants, of whom about 200 were given two doses of AZD1222 and roughly 25 were given two doses of MenACWY control vaccine. Trial participants were enrolled into age subgroups of 18-55, 56-69 and 70-plus years, which contained roughly 150, 30 and 60 TCR-sequenced participants, respectively. Here is what the overall study found, with its caveats: The whole spike protein was spanned by vaccine-associated CD4 TCRs, and dominant responses were seen in regions 160-218 and 743-854. The 56-69-year group was small, and its depth increase did not reach significance, likely because of low power. Only five or six AZD1222 recipients were SARS-CoV-2 seropositive at baseline, limiting conclusions about previously exposed vaccinees. Epitopes outside the regions mutated in the B.1.351 and B.1.1.7 variants were reportedly recognized by nearly half of the unique spike-specific TCRs. Participants were mostly white British and included more females than males, and it was suggested by the authors that clonal diversity may have been underestimated. A significant rise in spike-specific TCR breadth and depth was observed after two AZD1222 doses relative to day 0 and relative to MenACWY recipients. Because no samples from the day 14 peak response were available, repertoires could be characterized only after the peak T cell response.

The CDR3 regions of human TCRbeta chains were subjected to immunosequencing. In the authors' own workflow: TCRs in the repertoires were compared against a reference library of SARS-CoV-2-specific TCRs that had been generated with the MIRA antigen-specificity platform. Breadth was defined as the fraction of unique TCRs that were SARS-CoV-2-associated. Depth was defined as the fraction of total T cells that were SARS-CoV-2-associated. Each spike-specific TCR was assigned to its reactive spike region and to a CD4 or CD8 class using the MIRA data. Log10-transformed breadth and depth values were compared by one-way ANOVA with Sidak's multiple comparisons tests. In TCRdb, the immuneACCESS table is reduced to in-frame sequences with V and J assigned. These tables do not hold every clone; where another copy was compared, an unresolved V gene accounts for under half, and the others remain unexplained. V, J and clone size are taken as reported in that table, and D and trimming were inferred from the DNA itself. The sample table records tens of thousands of clones; over 80% of these occur just once. The ten largest clones represent under 3.5% of the sample.

A note on this clone: Its antigen is not yet known. Base qualities are missing; no much larger clone stands one base away.

This specimen's time point label, per the study, means: about 28 days (+/-7) after the second vaccine dose. AZD1222 recipients with second doses at about 4 weeks or about 12 weeks were pooled, because spike-specific TCR depth and breadth did not differ between schedules. Vaccinee samples came from UK trials COV001 and COV002, including a single-blind randomized controlled phase 2/3 trial of AZD1222 (ChAdOx1 nCoV-19) in healthy adults. Trial participant PBMC samples were collected at day 0 and day 28 after the second dose for TCRbeta chain sequencing. V is reduced by 7 bases and J by 1 base, leaving a spacing of 8 bases between them. CDR1 and CDR2 (SQVTM, ANQGSEA) derive from the germline V gene. Measured from the cysteine to the phenylalanine, the CDR3 is 13 residues long. The entry retains the CDR3 DNA only, 39 bases that are in frame from base 1.

The rearranged segments are TRBV29-1 and TRBJ2-6, and possibly TRBD1, on 5 matching bases. The TCR sequence derives from an adult who received the AZD1222 COVID-19 vaccine. Sequences were derived from peripheral blood, sampled 28 days after the second AZD1222 dose. The CDR3 region: CSGSGSGANVLTF. The DNA is TGCAGCGGGTCAGGGTCTGGGGCCAACGTCCTGACTTTC.